This T cell receptor beta chain was documented in a study of T cell repertoires in cytomegalovirus infection. Study at large: Matching HLA type and CMV infection were both indicated by public TCR beta signatures.

The CDR3 loop spans 19 amino acids. CDR1 and CDR2 (germline): SGHAT, FQDESV (reference sequence). V was clipped by 2 bases and J by 1 base; unmatched bases: 13. Regarding the study as a whole: CMV carriers having the relevant HLA were flagged by cumulative public TCR beta family frequency. CMV-specific TCR beta clonotypes restricted by HLA-C were the ones dominating the ex vivo response.

This clonotype has at least ten counts. As yet, its antigen is unknown. One entry per CDR3 protein results from TCRdb running MiXCR on the reads. The data show around 74,000 distinct CDR3 sequences, about 4% seen once. The TCR sequence derives from a human donor in good health (CMV status not recorded). Some clones in this sample may be carry-over from other donors' samples. Material for sequencing was PBMCs. The chain uses TRBV11-1 and TRBJ2-1; 8 positions match TRBD2. CDR3 protein: CASSLYGGFGGVSYNEQFF. CDR3 nucleotide sequence: TGTGCCAGCAGCTTATACGGGGGGTTCGGGGGGGTATCCTACAATGAGCAGTTCTTC.